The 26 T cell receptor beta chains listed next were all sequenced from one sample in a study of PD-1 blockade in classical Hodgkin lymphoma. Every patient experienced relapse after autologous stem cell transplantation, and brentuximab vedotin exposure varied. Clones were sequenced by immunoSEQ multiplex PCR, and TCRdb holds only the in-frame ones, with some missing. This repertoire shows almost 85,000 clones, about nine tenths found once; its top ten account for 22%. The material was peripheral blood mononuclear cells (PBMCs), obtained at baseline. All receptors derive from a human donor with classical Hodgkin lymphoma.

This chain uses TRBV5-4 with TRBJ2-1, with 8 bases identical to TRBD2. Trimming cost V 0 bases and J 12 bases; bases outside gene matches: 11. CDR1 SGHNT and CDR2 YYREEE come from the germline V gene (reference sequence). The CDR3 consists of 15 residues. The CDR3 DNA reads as TGTGCCAGCAGCTTGGCGCTAGCGGGTAGTTTTGGGCAGTTCTTC. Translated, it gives CASSLALAGSFGQFF.

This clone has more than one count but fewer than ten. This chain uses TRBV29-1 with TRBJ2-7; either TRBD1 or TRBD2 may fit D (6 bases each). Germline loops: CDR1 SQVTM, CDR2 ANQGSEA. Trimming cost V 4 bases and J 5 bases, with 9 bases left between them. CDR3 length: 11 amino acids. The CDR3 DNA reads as TGCAGCGTTGGGGGGGCCCACGAGCAGTACTTC. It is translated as CSVGGAHEQYF.

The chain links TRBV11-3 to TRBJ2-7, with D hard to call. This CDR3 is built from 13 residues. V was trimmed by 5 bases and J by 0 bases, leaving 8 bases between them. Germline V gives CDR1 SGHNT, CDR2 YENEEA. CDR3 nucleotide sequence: TGTGCCAGCAGCCTGGGATCCTCCTACGAGCAGTACTTC. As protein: CASSLGSSYEQYF.

The CDR3 loop is CASSQAGVFGMNTEAFF. CDR3 bases: TGTGCCAGCAGCCAAGCGGGGGTGTTTGGGATGAACACTGAAGCTTTCTTT. The V and J genes are TRBV14 and TRBJ1-1, with D tentatively TRBD1 (5 bases). With 1 base removed from V and 0 bases from J, the gap between germline ends came to 15 bases. The CDR3 totals 17 residues. Per germline, CDR1 SGHDN and CDR2 FVKESK.

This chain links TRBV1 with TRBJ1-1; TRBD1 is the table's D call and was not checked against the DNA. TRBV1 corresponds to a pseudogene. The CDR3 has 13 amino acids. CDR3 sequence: CTSSQEGTNEAFF. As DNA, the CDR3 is TGCACCAGCAGCCAAGAAGGGACAAATGAAGCTTTCTTT.

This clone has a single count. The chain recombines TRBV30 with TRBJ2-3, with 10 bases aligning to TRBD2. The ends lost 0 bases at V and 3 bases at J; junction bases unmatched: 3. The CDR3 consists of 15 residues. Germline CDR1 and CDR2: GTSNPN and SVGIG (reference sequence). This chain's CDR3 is CAWSVGAGGTDTQYF. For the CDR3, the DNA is TGTGCCTGGAGTGTAGGAGCGGGAGGGACAGATACGCAGTATTTT. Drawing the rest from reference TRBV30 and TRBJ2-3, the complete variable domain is SQTIHQWPATLVQPVGSPLSLECTVEGTSNPNLYWYRQAAGRGLQLLFYSVGIGQISSEVPQNLSASRPQDRQFILSSKKLLLSDSGFYLCAWSVGAGGTDTQYFGPGTRLTVL.

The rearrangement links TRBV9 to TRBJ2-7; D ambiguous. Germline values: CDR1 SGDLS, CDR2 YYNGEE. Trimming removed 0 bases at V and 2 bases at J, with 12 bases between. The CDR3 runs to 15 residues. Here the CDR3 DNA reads TGTGCCAGCAGCGTAGCTCCGGCAGTGACCTACGAGCAGTACTTC. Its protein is CASSVAPAVTYEQYF.

Here the CDR3 reads CASRDRVNSPLHF. CDR3 coding DNA: TGTGCCAGCAGGGACAGGGTTAATTCACCCCTCCACTTT. The chain carries TRBV6-5 and TRBJ1-6; 8 bases are a match to TRBD1. The CDR3 is 13 amino acids. V was clipped by 6 bases and J by 6 bases; unmatched bases: 1. The V gene's germline CDR1 is MNHEY and CDR2 SVGAGI.

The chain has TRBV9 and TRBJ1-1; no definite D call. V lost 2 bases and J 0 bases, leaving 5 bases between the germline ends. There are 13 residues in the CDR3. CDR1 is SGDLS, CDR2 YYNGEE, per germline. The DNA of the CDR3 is TGTGCCAGCAGCGTTTTGGTGAACACTGAAGCTTTCTTT. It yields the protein CASSVLVNTEAFF.

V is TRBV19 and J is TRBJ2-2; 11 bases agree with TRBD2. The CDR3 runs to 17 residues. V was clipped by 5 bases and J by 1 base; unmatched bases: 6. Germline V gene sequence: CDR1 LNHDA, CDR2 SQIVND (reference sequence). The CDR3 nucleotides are TGTGCCAGTAGTCCCCTGGGACTAGCGGAGAACACCGGGGAGCTGTTTTTT. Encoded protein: CASSPLGLAENTGELFF.

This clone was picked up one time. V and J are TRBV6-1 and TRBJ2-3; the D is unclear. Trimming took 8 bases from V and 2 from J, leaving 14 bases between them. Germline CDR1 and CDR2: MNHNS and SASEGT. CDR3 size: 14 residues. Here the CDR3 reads CASLPQVYTDTQYF. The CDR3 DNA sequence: TGTGCCAGCCTACCCCAGGTCTACACAGATACGCAGTATTTT.

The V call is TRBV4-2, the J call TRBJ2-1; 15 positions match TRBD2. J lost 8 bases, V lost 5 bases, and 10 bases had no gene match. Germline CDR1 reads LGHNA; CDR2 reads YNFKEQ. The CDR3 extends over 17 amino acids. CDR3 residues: CASSSHGGLAGGDEQFF. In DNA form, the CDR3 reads TGTGCCAGCAGCTCCCACGGGGGACTAGCGGGAGGAGATGAGCAGTTCTTC.

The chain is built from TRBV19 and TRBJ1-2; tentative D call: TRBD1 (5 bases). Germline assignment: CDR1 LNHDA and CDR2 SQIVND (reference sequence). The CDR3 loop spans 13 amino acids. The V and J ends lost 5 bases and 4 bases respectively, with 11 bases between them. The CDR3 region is CASSSGLGYGYTF. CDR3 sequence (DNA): TGTGCCAGTAGTTCGGGACTTGGCTATGGCTACACCTTC.

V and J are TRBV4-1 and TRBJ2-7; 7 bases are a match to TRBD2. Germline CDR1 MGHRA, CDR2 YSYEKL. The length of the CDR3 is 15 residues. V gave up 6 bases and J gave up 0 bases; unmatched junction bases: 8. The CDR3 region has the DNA TGCGCCAGCAGACCTCTAGCGGTGAGCTCCTACGAGCAGTACTTC. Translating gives CASRPLAVSSYEQYF.

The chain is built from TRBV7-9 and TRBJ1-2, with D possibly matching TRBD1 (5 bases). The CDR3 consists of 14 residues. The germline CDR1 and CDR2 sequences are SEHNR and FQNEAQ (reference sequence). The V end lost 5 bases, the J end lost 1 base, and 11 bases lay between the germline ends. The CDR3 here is CASSGQTVNYGYTF. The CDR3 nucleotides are TGTGCCAGCAGCGGGCAGACAGTTAACTATGGCTACACCTTC.

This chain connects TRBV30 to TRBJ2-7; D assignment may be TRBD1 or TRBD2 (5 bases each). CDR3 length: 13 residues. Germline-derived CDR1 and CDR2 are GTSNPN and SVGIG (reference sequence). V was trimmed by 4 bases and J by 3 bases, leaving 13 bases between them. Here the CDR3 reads CAWNPGTDYEQYF. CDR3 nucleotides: TGTGCCTGGAACCCCGGGACGGACTACGAGCAGTACTTC.

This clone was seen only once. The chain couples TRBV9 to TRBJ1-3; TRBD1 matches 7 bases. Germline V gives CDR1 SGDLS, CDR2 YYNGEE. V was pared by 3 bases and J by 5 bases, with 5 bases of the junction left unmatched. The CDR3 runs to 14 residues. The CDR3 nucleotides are TGTGCCAGCAGCGCAGGGACAGACAGAAACACCATATATTTT. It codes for CASSAGTDRNTIYF.

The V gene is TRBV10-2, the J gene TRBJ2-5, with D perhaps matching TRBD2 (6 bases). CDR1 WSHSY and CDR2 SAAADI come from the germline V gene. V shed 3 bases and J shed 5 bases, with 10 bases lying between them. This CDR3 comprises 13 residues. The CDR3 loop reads CASSDGGGETQYF. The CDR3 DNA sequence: TGCGCCAGCAGTGACGGAGGAGGGGAGACCCAGTACTTC.

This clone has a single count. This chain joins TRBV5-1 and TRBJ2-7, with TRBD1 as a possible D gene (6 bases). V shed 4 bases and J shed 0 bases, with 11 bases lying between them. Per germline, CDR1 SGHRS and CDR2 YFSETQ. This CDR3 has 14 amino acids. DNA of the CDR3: TGCGCCAGCAGCGTACAGGGAAGCTCCTACGAGCAGTACTTC. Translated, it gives CASSVQGSSYEQYF.

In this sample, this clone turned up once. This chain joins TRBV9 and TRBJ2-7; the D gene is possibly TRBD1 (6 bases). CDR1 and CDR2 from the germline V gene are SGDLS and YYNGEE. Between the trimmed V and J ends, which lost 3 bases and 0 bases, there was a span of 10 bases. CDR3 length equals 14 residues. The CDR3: CASSAGQFSYEQYF. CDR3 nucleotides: TGTGCCAGCAGCGCCGGACAGTTCTCCTACGAGCAGTACTTC.

Written as DNA, the CDR3 is TGTGCCAGCAGTTCTACCGACAGGGGCGCGTACGAGCAGTACTTC. Translated, it gives CASSSTDRGAYEQYF. This chain joins TRBV28 and TRBJ2-7; 8 bases line up with TRBD1. V was clipped by 4 bases and J by 4 bases; unmatched bases: 9. Germline values: CDR1 MDHEN, CDR2 SYDVKM. The CDR3 is made up of 15 amino acids.

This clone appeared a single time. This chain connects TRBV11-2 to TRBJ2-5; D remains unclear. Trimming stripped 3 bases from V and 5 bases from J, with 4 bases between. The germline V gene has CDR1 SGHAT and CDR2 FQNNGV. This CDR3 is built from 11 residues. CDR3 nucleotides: TGTGCCAGCAGCTTTAAGGAGACCCAGTACTTC. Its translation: CASSFKETQYF.

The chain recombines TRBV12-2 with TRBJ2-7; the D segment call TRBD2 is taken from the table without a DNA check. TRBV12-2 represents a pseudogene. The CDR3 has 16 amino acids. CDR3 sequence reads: CASRLSTSGSSYEQYF. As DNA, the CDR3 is TGTGCAAGTCGCTTATCAACTAGCGGGAGCTCCTACGAGCAGTACTTC.

CDR3 bases: TGTGCCAGCAGTCCCAATAGCGGGAACGTCTACAATGAGCAGTTCTTC. Translated: CASSPNSGNVYNEQFF. The gene calls are TRBV28 and TRBJ2-1; TRBD2 matches 8 bases. Per germline, CDR1 MDHEN and CDR2 SYDVKM. With V trimmed by 5 bases and J by 3 bases, 9 bases remained unmatched. The CDR3 sequence is 16 residues long. Filled out from reference TRBV28 and TRBJ2-1, the complete variable domain reads DVKVTQSSRYLVKRTGEKVFLECVQDMDHENMFWYRQDPGLGLRLIYFSYDVKMKEKGDIPEGYSVSREKKERFSLILESASTNQTSMYLCASSPNSGNVYNEQFFGPGTRLTVL.

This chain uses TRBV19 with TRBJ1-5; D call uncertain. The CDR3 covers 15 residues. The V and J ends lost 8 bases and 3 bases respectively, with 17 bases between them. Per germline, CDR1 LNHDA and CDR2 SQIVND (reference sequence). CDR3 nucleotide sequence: TGTGCCAGTCGAGAACGGGGAGGCAACAATCAGCCCCAGCATTTT. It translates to CASRERGGNNQPQHF.

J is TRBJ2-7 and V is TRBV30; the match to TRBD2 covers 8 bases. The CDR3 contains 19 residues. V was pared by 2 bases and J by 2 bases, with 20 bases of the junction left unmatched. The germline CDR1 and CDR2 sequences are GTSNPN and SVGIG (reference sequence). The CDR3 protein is CAWSREGDYFPPNTYEQYF. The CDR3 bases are TGTGCCTGGAGTCGGGAGGGTGACTACTTCCCCCCCAATACCTACGAGCAGTACTTC.